The following is a TCR beta chain sequence with its context. The antigen is undetermined. The sample is drawn from a study of shared clonotypes between healthy human individuals. Findings and caveats of the study: Generation probabilities were higher for clonotypes shared across all four sorted-subset donors than for unshared ones.

This CDR3 is 16 amino acids long. CDR1 is MGHRA and CDR2 is YSYEKL in the germline V gene. V dropped 4 bases and J dropped 4; count of bases not matched to a gene: 10. The assay was immunoSEQ multiplex PCR, and TCRdb's table has in-frame clones only and misses some. The sample has hundreds of thousands of clones, 74% seen once. This TCR derives from a woman aged 25 to 39 in good health. The sample comprised memory CD4+ T cells sorted from blood. The sample's subset: CD45RA-negative fraction. The rearrangement uses TRBV4-1 and TRBJ2-7; 10 bases line up with TRBD1. This CDR3 reads CASSPNWGQGFYEQYF. The CDR3 nucleotides are TGCGCCAGCAGCCCTAACTGGGGACAGGGGTTTTACGAGCAGTACTTC.